This T cell receptor (beta chain) originates from a study of shared clonotypes between healthy human individuals. Across the whole study: Contributing individuals were two females and a few males aged 18 to 49.

TCRdb's table, derived via immunoSEQ multiplex PCR, lists solely in-frame clones and lacks some. The sample holds about 360,000 clones; 73% are singletons and the top ten take about 10%. Overall study results and limits: Of the naive CD4 clonotypes, roughly 5.2% were shared across a handful of donors.

As regards this clone: Its antigen is still unknown.

V shed 1 base and J shed 4 bases, with 7 bases lying between them. Germline V gene data show CDR1 as SGHNT and CDR2 as YENEEA. The CDR3 is 13 residues long. Sequences were obtained from memory CD4+ T cells sorted from blood. Subset given: CD45RA-negative fraction. The chain employs TRBV11-3 and TRBJ2-5; the D gene is possibly TRBD2 (5 bases). The receptor was derived from a man aged 25 to 40 in good health. CDR3 in DNA: TGTGCCAGCAGCTTAGGAGAGGGAGAGACCCAGTACTTC. It specifies CASSLGEGETQYF.